These T cell receptor delta chains were read from a single sample in a study of gamma-delta T cells after stem cell transplantation. With CATT, TCRdb re-called clones from the RT-PCR reads. This sample has approximately 2,500 delta-chain clones, with around 8% found just once. The sample consisted of gamma-delta T cells. These receptor sequences come from a human donor. It is not recorded whose cells these are; they may come from a transplant donor. CDR3s include the opening cysteine and the closing phenylalanine or tryptophan. Each record gives: clone size, V gene, D gene, J gene, CDR3 protein, CDR3 DNA. A D gene is named only where the DNA matches it firmly. Some rows have no size entry. The others give once, few or many, or a class for an expanded clone.

clone_size: NA
v_call: TRDV2
d_call: TRDD3
j_call: TRDJ1
cdr3_aa: CACDTVGSTKGDTYTDKLIF
cdr3_nt: TGTGCCTGTGACACAGTAGGGTCCACAAAGGGGGATACCTACACCGATAAACTCATCTTT

clone_size: large
v_call: TRDV2
d_call: TRDD3
j_call: TRDJ1
cdr3_aa: CACDAVGDRADKLIF
cdr3_nt: TGTGCCTGTGACGCTGTGGGGGATCGCGCCGATAAACTCATCTTT

clone_size: NA
v_call: TRDV2
d_call: TRDD3
j_call: TRDJ1
cdr3_aa: CACDTVNGGYADKLIF
cdr3_nt: TGTGCCTGTGACACCGTGAATGGGGGATACGCCGATAAACTCATCTTT

clone_size: NA
v_call: TRDV2
d_call: TRDD3
j_call: TRDJ3
cdr3_aa: CACDTGPVRGDTGSSWDTRQMFF
cdr3_nt: TGTGCCTGTGACACGGGGCCTGTACGGGGGGATACGGGGAGCTCCTGGGACACCCGACAGATGTTTTTC

clone_size: medium-sized
v_call: TRDV2
d_call: TRDD3
j_call: TRDJ1
cdr3_aa: CACDSLLGDLSTDKLIF
cdr3_nt: TGTGCCTGTGACTCACTACTGGGGGATCTAAGCACCGATAAACTCATCTTT

clone_size: NA
v_call: TRDV2
d_call: TRDD3
j_call: TRDJ1
cdr3_aa: CACDTVGGIPYTDKLIF
cdr3_nt: TGTGCCTGTGACACCGTCGGGGGGATACCGTACACCGATAAACTCATCTTT

clone_size: NA
v_call: TRDV2
d_call: TRDD3
j_call: TRDJ1
cdr3_aa: CACDPLTGGYPGTDKLIF
cdr3_nt: TGTGCCTGTGACCCCCTTACTGGGGGATACCCTGGGACCGATAAACTCATCTTT

clone_size: medium-sized
v_call: TRDV2
d_call: TRDD3
j_call: TRDJ1
cdr3_aa: CACDTVSTGGYAALSDKLIF
cdr3_nt: TGTGCCTGCGACACCGTAAGCACTGGGGGATACGCTGCTTTGAGCGATAAACTCATCTTT

clone_size: large
v_call: TRDV2
d_call: TRDD3
j_call: TRDJ1
cdr3_aa: CACDTVELGDTTYTDKLIF
cdr3_nt: TGTGCCTGTGACACCGTAGAACTGGGGGATACGACATACACCGATAAACTCATCTTT

clone_size: medium-sized
v_call: TRDV2
d_call: TRDD3
j_call: TRDJ1
cdr3_aa: CACDRLGDTNTDKLIF
cdr3_nt: TGTGCCTGTGACCGACTGGGGGATACCAACACCGATAAACTCATCTTT

clone_size: NA
v_call: TRDV2
d_call: TRDD3
j_call: TRDJ1
cdr3_aa: CACKILGDRPDKLIF
cdr3_nt: TGTGCCTGTAAAATACTGGGGGATCGCCCTGATAAACTCATCTTT

clone_size: NA
v_call: TRDV2
d_call: NA
j_call: TRDJ1
cdr3_aa: CACDTVSFLGLASGGPSTDKLIF
cdr3_nt: TGTGCCTGTGACACGGTTTCCTTCCTCGGACTCGCTTCTGGGGGACCAAGCACCGATAAACTCATCTTT

clone_size: medium-sized
v_call: TRDV2
d_call: NA
j_call: TRDJ3
cdr3_aa: CACDTAEILGRPWDTRQMFF
cdr3_nt: TGTGCCTGTGACACCGCTGAAATACTGGGGCGTCCCTGGGACACCCGACAGATGTTTTTC

clone_size: NA
v_call: TRDV2
d_call: TRDD3
j_call: TRDJ1
cdr3_aa: CACDTVTGGYMRPDKLIF
cdr3_nt: TGTGCCTGTGACACGGTTACTGGGGGATATATGCGTCCCGATAAACTCATCTTT